This section outlines one T cell receptor beta chain sequence together with its context. The record originates from a study of CD8 T cells in Susac syndrome. When the RNA was reverse transcribed, random hexamers were used with an input of about 0.5 to 1 ug. Across 54 Vbeta and 13 Jbeta, immunoSEQ multiplex PCR amplified TCR beta CDR3. TCRdb itself ran the immunoSEQ multiplex PCR reads through MiXCR, one entry per CDR3 protein. The sample shows 160,000 or so distinct CDR3 sequences, 93% of them seen only once. Negative isolation was used for CD8+ and CD4+ T cells and FACS enrichment for TEMRA cells. This sequence originates from a human donor in good health. Material for sequencing was CD4+ T cells from PBMCs.

Written as DNA, the CDR3 is TGTGCCAGCAGCCAAGATAGGGGACGGGGGGCTATCTCCTACGAGCAGTACTTC. As protein: CASSQDRGRGAISYEQYF. J is TRBJ2-7 and V is TRBV4-2; TRBD2 is a possible D gene (7 bases). Trimming stripped 0 bases from V and 0 bases from J, with 18 bases between. CDR3 length: 18 amino acids. Germline values: CDR1 LGHNA, CDR2 YNFKEQ.